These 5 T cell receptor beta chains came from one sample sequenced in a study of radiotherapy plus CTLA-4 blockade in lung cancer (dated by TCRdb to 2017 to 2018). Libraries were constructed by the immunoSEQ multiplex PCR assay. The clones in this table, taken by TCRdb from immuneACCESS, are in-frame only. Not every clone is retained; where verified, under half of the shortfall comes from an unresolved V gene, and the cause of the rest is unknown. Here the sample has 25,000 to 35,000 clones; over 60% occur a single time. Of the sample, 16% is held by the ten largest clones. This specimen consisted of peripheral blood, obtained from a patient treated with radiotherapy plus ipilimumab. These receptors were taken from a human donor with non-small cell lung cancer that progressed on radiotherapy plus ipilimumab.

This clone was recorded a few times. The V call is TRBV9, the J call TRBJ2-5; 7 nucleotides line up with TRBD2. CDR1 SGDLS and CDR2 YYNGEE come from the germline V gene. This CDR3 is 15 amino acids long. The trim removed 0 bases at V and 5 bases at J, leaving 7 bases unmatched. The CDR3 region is CASSVGTSIWETQYF. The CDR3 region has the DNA TGTGCCAGCAGCGTAGGGACTAGTATATGGGAGACCCAGTACTTC.

The CDR3, as DNA: TGCGCCAGCAGCATCACCAGGGCGAACACTGAAGCTTTCTTT. Protein product: CASSITRANTEAFF. The rearrangement uses TRBV5-1 and TRBJ1-1; D is perhaps TRBD1 (5 bases). The CDR3 has 14 amino acids. Trimming removed 4 bases from V and 1 base from J, with 11 bases in between. Germline CDR1 SGHRS, CDR2 YFSETQ.

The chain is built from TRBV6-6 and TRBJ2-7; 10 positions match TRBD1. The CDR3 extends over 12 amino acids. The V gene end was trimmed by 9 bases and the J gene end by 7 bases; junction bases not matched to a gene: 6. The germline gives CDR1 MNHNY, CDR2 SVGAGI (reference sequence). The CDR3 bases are TGTGCCAGACTCGGGACAGGGGAAGAGCAGTACTTC. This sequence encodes CARLGTGEEQYF.

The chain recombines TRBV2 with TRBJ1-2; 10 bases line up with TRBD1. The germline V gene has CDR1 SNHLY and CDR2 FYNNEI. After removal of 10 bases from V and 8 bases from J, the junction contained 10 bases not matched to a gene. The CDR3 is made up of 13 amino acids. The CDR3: CATAGTGDRGYTF. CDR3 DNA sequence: TGTGCCACTGCCGGGACAGGGGATCGCGGCTACACCTTC. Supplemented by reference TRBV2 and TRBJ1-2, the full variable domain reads EPEVTQTPSHQVTQMGQEVILRCVPISNHLYFYWYRQILGQKVEFLVSFYNNEISEKSEIFDDQFSVERPDGSNFTLKIRSTKLEDSAMYFCATAGTGDRGYTFGSGTRLTVV.

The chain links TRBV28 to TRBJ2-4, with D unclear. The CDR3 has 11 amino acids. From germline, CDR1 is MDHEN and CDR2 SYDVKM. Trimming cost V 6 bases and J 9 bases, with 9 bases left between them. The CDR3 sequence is CASSRGSIQYF. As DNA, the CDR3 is TGTGCCAGCAGCCGTGGTAGCATTCAGTACTTC.